The 16 T cell receptor beta chains presented below share a single source sample, sequenced in a study of blood T cell repertoires in COVID-19. Sequencing was performed with immunoSEQ multiplex PCR; in TCRdb, only in-frame clones are kept and a portion is missing. The repertoire holds 200,000 to 300,000 clones, with about nine tenths as singletons. Input material: peripheral blood. These receptor sequences come from a woman aged 40 to 50 with acute or convalescent COVID-19.

Only one count was recorded for this clone. V usage is TRBV4-2 and J usage is TRBJ2-1, with D perhaps TRBD2 (5 bases). V was trimmed by 7 bases and J by 6 bases, leaving 13 bases between them. The CDR3 extends over 13 amino acids. Germline loops: CDR1 LGHNA, CDR2 YNFKEQ. In DNA form, the CDR3 reads TGTGCCAGCAAGGCCACCGGGATCAATGAGCAGTTCTTC. It encodes CASKATGINEQFF.

The chain links TRBV24-1 to TRBJ2-3; no definite D call. V was clipped by 1 base and J by 2 bases, with 9 bases between them. CDR1 is KGHDR and CDR2 is SFDVKD in the germline V gene. The CDR3 contains 15 residues. CDR3 region: CATSDFGSITDTQYF. CDR3 bases: TGTGCCACCAGTGATTTTGGCAGTATCACAGATACGCAGTATTTT.

The chain uses TRBV5-1 and TRBJ2-2, with 7 bases identical to TRBD1. The V and J ends lost 9 bases and 4 bases, in that order; junction bases with no gene match: 9. The CDR3 has 14 amino acids. Germline V gene data show CDR1 as SGHRS and CDR2 as YFSETQ. The CDR3 DNA is TGCGCCACCAAACAGGGGCAGACCACCGGGGAGCTGTTTTTT. Its protein is CATKQGQTTGELFF. Full variable domain (remainder filled in from reference TRBV5-1 and TRBJ2-2): KAGVTQTPRYLIKTRGQQVTLSCSPISGHRSVSWYQQTPGQGLQFLFEYFSETQRNKGNFPGRFSGRQFSNSRSEMNVSTLELGDSALYLCATKQGQTTGELFFGEGSRLTVL.

CDR3 amino acids: CASSRGQVLGEKLFF. The CDR3 nucleotides are TGCGCCAGCAGCCGTGGACAGGTCCTTGGTGAAAAACTGTTTTTT. The chain employs TRBV4-1 and TRBJ1-4; 7 bases agree with TRBD1. The CDR3 spans 15 residues. CDR1 is MGHRA and CDR2 is YSYEKL in the germline V gene. The J segment lost 7 bases and the V segment lost 4 bases, leaving 9 bases of the junction unmatched.

The CDR3 here is CASSVEQGRNTGELFF. CDR3 nucleotide sequence: TGTGCCAGCAGCGTAGAACAGGGTAGGAACACCGGGGAGCTGTTTTTT. The chain links TRBV9 to TRBJ2-2; a possible D gene is TRBD1 (6 bases). The CDR3 sequence is 16 residues long. CDR1 SGDLS and CDR2 YYNGEE come from the germline V gene. The V gene lost 0 bases and the J gene lost 1 base, with 10 bases spanning the gap. The variable domain in full, with the rest retrieved from reference TRBV9 and TRBJ2-2, is DSGVTQTPKHLITATGQRVTLRCSPRSGDLSVYWYQQSLDQGLQFLIQYYNGEERAKGNILERFSAQQFPDLHSELNLSSLELGDSALYFCASSVEQGRNTGELFFGEGSRLTVL.

The V and J genes are TRBV2 and TRBJ1-1; possibly TRBD1 for D (6 bases). Germline V gives CDR1 SNHLY, CDR2 FYNNEI. Trimming stripped 1 base from V and 4 bases from J, with 13 bases between. The CDR3 spans 15 residues. The CDR3: CASSEVAGESTEAFF. The CDR3 DNA sequence: TGTGCCAGCAGTGAAGTCGCAGGGGAGAGCACTGAAGCTTTCTTT. The full variable domain, with the rest looked up from reference TRBV2 and TRBJ1-1, is EPEVTQTPSHQVTQMGQEVILRCVPISNHLYFYWYRQILGQKVEFLVSFYNNEISEKSEIFDDQFSVERPDGSNFTLKIRSTKLEDSAMYFCASSEVAGESTEAFFGQGTRLTVV.

This clone occurred a few times. This chain uses TRBV2 with TRBJ1-2; no definite D call. From germline, CDR1 is SNHLY and CDR2 FYNNEI. The CDR3 length is 15 residues. With 0 bases removed from V and 5 bases from J, the gap between germline ends came to 13 bases. The CDR3 here is CASSEARSKLYGYTF. In DNA form, the CDR3 reads TGTGCCAGCAGTGAAGCAAGATCGAAACTATATGGCTACACCTTC.

This CDR3 reads CASSYPGQGVVEQFF. The CDR3 region has the DNA TGCGCCAGCAGCTACCCAGGACAGGGGGTGGTTGAGCAGTTCTTC. The gene calls are TRBV5-1 and TRBJ2-1; 10 bases fit TRBD1. Germline CDR1 reads SGHRS; CDR2 reads YFSETQ. The CDR3 loop spans 15 amino acids. V lost 3 bases to trimming and J lost 9 bases; unmatched junction nucleotides: 9.

The CDR3 DNA sequence: TGTGCCAGTAGTTATCAGGGGGCAGTCACTGAAGCTTTCTTT. It codes for CASSYQGAVTEAFF. The chain uses TRBV19 and TRBJ1-1, with 8 bases that match TRBD1. The CDR3 covers 14 residues. V gave up 5 bases and J gave up 4 bases; unmatched junction bases: 6. CDR1 is LNHDA and CDR2 is SQIVND in the germline V gene (reference sequence).

The chain carries TRBV6-1 and TRBJ2-5, with 12 bases lining up with TRBD2. The CDR3 is made up of 18 amino acids. CDR1 and CDR2 from the germline V gene are MNHNS and SASEGT. Losses at the gene ends were 0 bases for V and 4 bases for J; bases not matched to a gene: 9. In DNA form, the CDR3 reads TGTGCCAGCAGTGAAGCAGGGCCTAGCGGGGGGGCTGGAGAGACCCAGTACTTC. It translates to CASSEAGPSGGAGETQYF.

Only a few counts were recorded for this clone. V and J are TRBV21-1 and TRBJ1-3. TRBV21-1 is classified as a pseudogene. The CDR3 runs to 16 residues. CDR3 loop: CASSEGKLRDGNTIYF. CDR3 DNA: TGTGCCAGCAGCGAAGGGAAACTGAGGGATGGAAACACCATATATTTT.

J is TRBJ1-1 and V is TRBV3-1 (or the pseudogene TRBV3-2); tentatively, D is TRBD1 (5 bases). The CDR3 runs 13 residues. Trimming shortened V by 0 bases and J by 5 bases, and 7 bases separated the two germline ends. Looked up from germline, CDR1 is LGHDT and CDR2 is YNNKEL (reference sequence). The CDR3 protein is CASSQDQGTEAFF. In nucleotides, the CDR3 is TGTGCCAGCAGCCAAGATCAGGGAACTGAAGCTTTCTTT.

The chain uses TRBV29-1 and TRBJ2-2; 7 bases align to TRBD1. CDR1 SQVTM and CDR2 ANQGSEA come from the germline V gene. V was clipped by 6 bases and J by 1 base; unmatched bases: 5. The CDR3 loop spans 14 amino acids. CDR3: CSVGTALNTGELFF. As DNA, the CDR3 is TGCAGCGTCGGGACAGCCTTGAACACCGGGGAGCTGTTTTTT.

This sequence joins TRBV10-3 and TRBJ1-3, with D maybe TRBD1 (6 bases). Trimming removed 6 bases at V and 2 bases at J, with 14 bases between. Germline V gene lookup returns CDR1 ENHRY and CDR2 SYGVKD. The CDR3 is 15 residues long. CDR3 in amino acids: CAIRQGIAAGNTIYF. CDR3 nucleotide sequence: TGTGCCATCAGGCAGGGGATAGCAGCTGGAAACACCATATATTTT.

The chain employs TRBV13 and TRBJ2-6; possible D gene TRBD1, 6 bases. The CDR3 length is 18 residues. V shed 2 bases and J shed 1 base, with 15 bases lying between them. Germline assignment: CDR1 PRHDT and CDR2 FYEKMQ (reference sequence). The chain's CDR3 is CASSLLQAGASGANVLTF. DNA of the CDR3: TGTGCCAGCAGCTTATTGCAGGCAGGGGCTTCTGGGGCCAACGTCCTGACTTTC. Variable domain in full (rest from reference TRBV13 and TRBJ2-6): AAGVIQSPRHLIKEKRETATLKCYPIPRHDTVYWYQQGPGQDPQFLISFYEKMQSDKGSIPDRFSAQQFSDYHSELNMSSLELGDSALYFCASSLLQAGASGANVLTFGAGSRLTVL.

This chain links TRBV3-1 (or the pseudogene TRBV3-2) with TRBJ2-1; 9 bases fit TRBD2. V shed 4 bases and J 4 bases; nucleotides not matched to a gene: 8. Germline V lookup: CDR1 LGHDT, CDR2 YNNKEL (reference sequence). This CDR3 has 16 residues. Here the CDR3 reads CASSPRASGVYNEQFF. Here the CDR3 DNA reads TGTGCCAGCAGCCCCCGTGCTAGCGGGGTTTACAATGAGCAGTTCTTC.